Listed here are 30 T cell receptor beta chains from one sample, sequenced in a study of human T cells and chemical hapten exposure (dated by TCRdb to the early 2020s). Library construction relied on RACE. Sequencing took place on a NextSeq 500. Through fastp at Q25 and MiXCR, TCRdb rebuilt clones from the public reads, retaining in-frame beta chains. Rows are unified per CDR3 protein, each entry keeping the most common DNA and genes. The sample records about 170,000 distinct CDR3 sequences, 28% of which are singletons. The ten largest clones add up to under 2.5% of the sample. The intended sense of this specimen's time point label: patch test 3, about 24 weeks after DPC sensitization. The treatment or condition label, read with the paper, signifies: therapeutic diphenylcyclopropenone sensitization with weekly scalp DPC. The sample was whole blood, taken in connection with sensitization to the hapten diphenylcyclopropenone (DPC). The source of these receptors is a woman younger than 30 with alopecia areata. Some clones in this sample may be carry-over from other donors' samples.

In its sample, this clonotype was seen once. CDR3 nucleotides: TGCAGTGCTAGGCCACGGGTAGTGGGGGTTGACTACACCTTC. Its translation is CSARPRVVGVDYTF. The chain recombines TRBV20-1 with TRBJ1-2, with a tentative D call TRBD1 (5 bases). V lost 3 bases, J lost 10 bases, and 21 bases lay in between. Germline CDR1 DFQATT, CDR2 SNEGSKA (reference sequence). This CDR3 is 14 amino acids long.

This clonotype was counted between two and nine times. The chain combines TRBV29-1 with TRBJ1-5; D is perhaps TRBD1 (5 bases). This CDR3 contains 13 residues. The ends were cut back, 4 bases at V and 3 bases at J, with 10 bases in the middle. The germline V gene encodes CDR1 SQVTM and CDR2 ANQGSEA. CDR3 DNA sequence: TGCAGCGTTGGAGAGGACACCAATCAGCCCCAGCATTTT. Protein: CSVGEDTNQPQHF.

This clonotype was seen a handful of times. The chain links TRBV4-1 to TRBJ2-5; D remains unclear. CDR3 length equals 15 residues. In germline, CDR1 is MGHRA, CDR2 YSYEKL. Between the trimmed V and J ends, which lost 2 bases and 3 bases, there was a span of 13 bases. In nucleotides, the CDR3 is TGCGCCAGCAGCCAACGAACCGGGCCTAAAGAGACCCAGTACTTC. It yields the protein CASSQRTGPKETQYF.

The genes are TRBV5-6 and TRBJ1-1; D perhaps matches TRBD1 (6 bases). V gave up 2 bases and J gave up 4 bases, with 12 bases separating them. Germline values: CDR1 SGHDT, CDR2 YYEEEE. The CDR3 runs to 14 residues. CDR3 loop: CASSLQGFRTEAFF. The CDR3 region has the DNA TGTGCCAGCAGCTTACAGGGCTTTCGCACTGAAGCTTTCTTT.

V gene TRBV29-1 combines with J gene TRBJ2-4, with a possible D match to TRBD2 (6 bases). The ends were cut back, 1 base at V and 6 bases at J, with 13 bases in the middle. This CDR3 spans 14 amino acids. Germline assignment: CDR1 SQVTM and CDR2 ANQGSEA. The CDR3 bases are TGCAGCGTTGAAGGGACTAAGGGTGCAAACATTCAGTACTTC. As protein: CSVEGTKGANIQYF. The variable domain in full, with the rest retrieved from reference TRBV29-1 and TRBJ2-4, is SAVISQKPSRDICQRGTSLTIQCQVDSQVTMMFWYRQQPGQSLTLIATANQGSEATYESGFVIDKFPISRPNLTFSTLTVSNMSPEDSSIYLCSVEGTKGANIQYFGAGTRLSVL.

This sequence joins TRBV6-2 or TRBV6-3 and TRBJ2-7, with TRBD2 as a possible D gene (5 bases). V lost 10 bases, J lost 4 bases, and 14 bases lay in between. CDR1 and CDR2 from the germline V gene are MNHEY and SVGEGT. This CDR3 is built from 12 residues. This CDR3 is CATERRSYEQYF. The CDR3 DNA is TGTGCCACAGAGCGGAGGTCATACGAGCAGTACTTC.

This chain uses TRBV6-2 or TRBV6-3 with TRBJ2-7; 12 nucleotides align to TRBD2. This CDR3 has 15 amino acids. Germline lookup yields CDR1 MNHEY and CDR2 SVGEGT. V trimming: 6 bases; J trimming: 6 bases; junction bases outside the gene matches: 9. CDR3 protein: CASSYQGLAGTEQYF. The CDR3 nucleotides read TGTGCCAGCAGCTACCAGGGACTAGCGGGTACCGAGCAGTACTTC.

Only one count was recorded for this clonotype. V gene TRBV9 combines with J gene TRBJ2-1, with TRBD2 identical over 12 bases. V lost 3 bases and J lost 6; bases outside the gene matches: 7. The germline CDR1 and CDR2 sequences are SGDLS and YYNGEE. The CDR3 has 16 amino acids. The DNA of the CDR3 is TGTGCCAGCAGCGCCAGACTAGCGGGAGAATCCAATGAGCAGTTCTTC. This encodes CASSARLAGESNEQFF.

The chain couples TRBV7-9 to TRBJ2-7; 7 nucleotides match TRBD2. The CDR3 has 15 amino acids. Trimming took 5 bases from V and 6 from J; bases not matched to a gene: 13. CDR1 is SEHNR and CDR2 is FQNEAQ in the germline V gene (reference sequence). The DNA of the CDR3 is TGTGCCAGCAGCCCCGGGGTAGCGGGCAATTCCGAGCAGTACTTC. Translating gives CASSPGVAGNSEQYF. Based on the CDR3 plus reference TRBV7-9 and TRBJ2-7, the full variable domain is DTGVSQNPRHKITKRGQNVTFRCDPISEHNRLYWYRQTLGQGPEFLTYFQNEAQLEKSRLLSDRFSAERPKGSFSTLEIQRTEQGDSAMYLCASSPGVAGNSEQYFGPGTRLTVT.

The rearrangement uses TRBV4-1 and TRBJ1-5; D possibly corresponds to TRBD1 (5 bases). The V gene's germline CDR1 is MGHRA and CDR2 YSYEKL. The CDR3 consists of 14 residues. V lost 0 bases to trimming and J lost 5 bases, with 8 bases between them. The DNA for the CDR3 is TGCGCCAGCAGCCAAGAAGGACACTATCAGCCCCAGCATTTT. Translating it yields CASSQEGHYQPQHF.

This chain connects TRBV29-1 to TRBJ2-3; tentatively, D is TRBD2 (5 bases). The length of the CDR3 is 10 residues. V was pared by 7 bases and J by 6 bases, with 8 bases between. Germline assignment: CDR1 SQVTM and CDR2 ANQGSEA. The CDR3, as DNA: TGCAGCGCGGGGATGGATACGCAGTATTTT. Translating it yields CSAGMDTQYF.

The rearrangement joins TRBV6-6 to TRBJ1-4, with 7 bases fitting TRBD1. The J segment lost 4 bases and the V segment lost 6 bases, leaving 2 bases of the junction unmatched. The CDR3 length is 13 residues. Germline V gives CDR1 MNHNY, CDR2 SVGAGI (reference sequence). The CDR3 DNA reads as TGTGCCAGCAGGAGGGACAGTAATGAAAAACTGTTTTTT. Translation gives CASRRDSNEKLFF.

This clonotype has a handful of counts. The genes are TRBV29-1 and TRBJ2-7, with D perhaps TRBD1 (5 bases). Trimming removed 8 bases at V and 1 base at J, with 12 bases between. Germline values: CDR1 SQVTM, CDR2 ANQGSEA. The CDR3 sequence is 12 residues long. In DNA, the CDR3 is TGCAGCCCCCGACAGCGATCCTACGAGCAGTACTTC. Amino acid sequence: CSPRQRSYEQYF.

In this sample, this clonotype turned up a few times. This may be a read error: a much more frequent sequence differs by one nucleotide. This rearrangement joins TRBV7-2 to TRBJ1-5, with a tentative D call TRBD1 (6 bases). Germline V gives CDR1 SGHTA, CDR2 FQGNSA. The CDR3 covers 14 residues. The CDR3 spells CVSSLAGGNQPQHF. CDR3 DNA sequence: TGTGTCAGCAGCTTAGCAGGGGGCAATCAGCCCCAGCATTTT.

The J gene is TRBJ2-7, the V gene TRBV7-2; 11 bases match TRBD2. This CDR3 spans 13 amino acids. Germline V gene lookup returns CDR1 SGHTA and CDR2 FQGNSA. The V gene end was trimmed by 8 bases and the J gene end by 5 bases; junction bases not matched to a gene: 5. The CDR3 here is CASEGLAVNEQYF. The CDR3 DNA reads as TGTGCCAGCGAGGGACTAGCGGTAAACGAGCAGTACTTC.

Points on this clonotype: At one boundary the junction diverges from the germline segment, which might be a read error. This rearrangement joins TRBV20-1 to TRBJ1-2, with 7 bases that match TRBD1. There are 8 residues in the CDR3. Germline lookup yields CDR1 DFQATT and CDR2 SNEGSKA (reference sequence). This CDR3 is CSAEQGSF. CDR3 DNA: TGCAGTGCCGAACAGGGGAGCTTC.

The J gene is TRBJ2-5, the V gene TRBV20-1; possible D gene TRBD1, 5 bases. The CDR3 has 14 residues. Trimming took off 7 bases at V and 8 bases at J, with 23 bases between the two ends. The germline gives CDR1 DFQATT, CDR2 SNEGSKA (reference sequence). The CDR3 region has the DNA TGCAGTGTTAAAGGACAAAGGCGCTTCGGAACCCAGTACTTC. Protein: CSVKGQRRFGTQYF.

The CDR3 here is CASSSGGSLSYEQYF. The DNA for the CDR3 is TGTGCCAGCAGCTCCGGGGGCTCGCTCTCCTACGAGCAGTACTTC. This chain connects TRBV7-2 to TRBJ2-7; possibly TRBD1 or TRBD2 for D (6 bases each). The germline CDR1 and CDR2 sequences are SGHTA and FQGNSA. This CDR3 has 15 amino acids. With 4 bases removed from V and 0 bases from J, the gap between germline ends came to 13 bases.

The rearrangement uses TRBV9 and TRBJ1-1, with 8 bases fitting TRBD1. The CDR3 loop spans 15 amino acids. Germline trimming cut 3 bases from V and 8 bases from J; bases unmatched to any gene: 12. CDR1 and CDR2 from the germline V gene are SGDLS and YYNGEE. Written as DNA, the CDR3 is TGTGCCAGCAGCGGGAGAGCAGGGGGCGCGTACGAAGCTTTCTTT. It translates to CASSGRAGGAYEAFF. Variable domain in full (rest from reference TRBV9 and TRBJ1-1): DSGVTQTPKHLITATGQRVTLRCSPRSGDLSVYWYQQSLDQGLQFLIQYYNGEERAKGNILERFSAQQFPDLHSELNLSSLELGDSALYFCASSGRAGGAYEAFFGQGTRLTVV.

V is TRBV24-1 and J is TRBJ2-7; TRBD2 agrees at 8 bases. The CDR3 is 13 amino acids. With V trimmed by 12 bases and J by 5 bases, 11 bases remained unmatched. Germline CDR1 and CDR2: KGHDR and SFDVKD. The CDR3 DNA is TGTGCCGCCTCCAGCGGGGGCCAAGACGAGCAGTACTTC. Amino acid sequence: CAASSGGQDEQYF.

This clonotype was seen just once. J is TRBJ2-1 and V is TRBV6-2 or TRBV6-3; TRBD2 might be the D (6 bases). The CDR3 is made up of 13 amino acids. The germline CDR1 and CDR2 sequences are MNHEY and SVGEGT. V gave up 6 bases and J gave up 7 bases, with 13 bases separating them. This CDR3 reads CASRSLANNEQFF. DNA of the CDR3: TGTGCCAGCAGATCTCTAGCGAATAATGAGCAGTTCTTC.

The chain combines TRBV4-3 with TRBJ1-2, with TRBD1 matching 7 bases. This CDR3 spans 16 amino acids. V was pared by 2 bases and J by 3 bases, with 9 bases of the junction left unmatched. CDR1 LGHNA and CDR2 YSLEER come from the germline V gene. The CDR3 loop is CASSQITLGTDYGYTF. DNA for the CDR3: TGCGCCAGCAGCCAAATCACTCTGGGGACAGACTATGGCTACACCTTC.

CDR3 sequence: CASSSPRRADTQYF. CDR3 nucleotide sequence: TGTGCCAGCAGCTCTCCTCGACGGGCGGATACGCAGTATTTT. The rearrangement uses TRBV7-2 and TRBJ2-3; D not resolved. The CDR3 loop spans 14 amino acids. Germline CDR1 reads SGHTA; CDR2 reads FQGNSA. Between the trimmed V and J ends, which lost 4 bases and 6 bases, there was a span of 14 bases.

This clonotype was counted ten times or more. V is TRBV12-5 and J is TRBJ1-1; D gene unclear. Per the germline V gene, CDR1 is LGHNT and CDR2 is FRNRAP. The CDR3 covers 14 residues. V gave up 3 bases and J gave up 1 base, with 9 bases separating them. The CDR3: CASGFSPGNTEAFF. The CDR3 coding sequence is TGTGCTAGTGGTTTTTCCCCGGGGAACACTGAAGCTTTCTTT. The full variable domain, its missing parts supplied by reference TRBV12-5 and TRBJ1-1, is DARVTQTPRHKVTEMGQEVTMRCQPILGHNTVFWYRQTMMQGLELLAYFRNRAPLDDSGMPKDRFSAEMPDATLATLKIQPSEPRDSAVYFCASGFSPGNTEAFFGQGTRLTVV.

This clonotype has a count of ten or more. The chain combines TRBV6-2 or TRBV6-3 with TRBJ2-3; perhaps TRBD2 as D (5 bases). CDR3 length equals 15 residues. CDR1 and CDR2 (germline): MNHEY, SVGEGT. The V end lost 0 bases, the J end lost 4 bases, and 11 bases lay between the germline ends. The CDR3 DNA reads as TGTGCCAGCAGTTACTCGAATCCGGGGTCAGATACGCAGTATTTT. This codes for CASSYSNPGSDTQYF.

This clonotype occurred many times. CDR3 in amino acids: CASSLESLGVYF. In nucleotides, the CDR3 is TGTGCCAGCAGCTTAGAAAGCCTCGGGGTGTACTTC. The chain links TRBV7-2 to TRBJ2-7; the D gene is possibly TRBD2 (5 bases). The germline gives CDR1 SGHTA, CDR2 FQGNSA. V shed 1 base and J shed 12 bases, with 13 bases lying between them. The CDR3 is 12 residues long.

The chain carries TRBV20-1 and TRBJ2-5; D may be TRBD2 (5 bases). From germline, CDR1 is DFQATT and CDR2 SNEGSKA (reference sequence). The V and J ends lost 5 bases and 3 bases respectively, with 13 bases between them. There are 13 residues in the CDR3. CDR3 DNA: TGCAGTGCTTCTCGCCCCGGGGAAGAGACCCAGTACTTC. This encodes CSASRPGEETQYF.

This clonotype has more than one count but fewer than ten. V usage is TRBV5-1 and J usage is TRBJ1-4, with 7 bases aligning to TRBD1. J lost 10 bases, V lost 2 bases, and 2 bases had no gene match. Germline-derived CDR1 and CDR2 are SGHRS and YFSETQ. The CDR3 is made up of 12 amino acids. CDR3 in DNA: TGCGCCAGCAGCTTCCAGGGGGGAAAACTGTTTTTT. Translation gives CASSFQGGKLFF.

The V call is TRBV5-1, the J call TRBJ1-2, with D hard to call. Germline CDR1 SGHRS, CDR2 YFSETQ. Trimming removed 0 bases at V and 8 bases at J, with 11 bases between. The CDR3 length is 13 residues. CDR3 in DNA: TGCGCCAGCAGCTTGGATGGGTTCGGAGGCTACACCTTC. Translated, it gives CASSLDGFGGYTF. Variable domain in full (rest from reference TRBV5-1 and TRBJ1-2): KAGVTQTPRYLIKTRGQQVTLSCSPISGHRSVSWYQQTPGQGLQFLFEYFSETQRNKGNFPGRFSGRQFSNSRSEMNVSTLELGDSALYLCASSLDGFGGYTFGSGTRLTVV.

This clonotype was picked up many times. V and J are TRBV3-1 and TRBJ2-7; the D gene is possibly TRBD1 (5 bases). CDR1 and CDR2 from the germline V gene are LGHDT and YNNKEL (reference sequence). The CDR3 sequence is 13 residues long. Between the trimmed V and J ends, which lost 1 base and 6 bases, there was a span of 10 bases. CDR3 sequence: CASSQVTGFEQYF. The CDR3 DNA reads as TGTGCCAGCAGCCAAGTTACAGGATTCGAGCAGTACTTC.